These T cell receptor beta chains were read from a single sample in a study of T cell repertoires in cytomegalovirus infection. TCRdb re-called the reads with MiXCR, one entry per CDR3 protein. The repertoire holds about 130,000 distinct CDR3 sequences, roughly 9% seen once, with roughly a tenth in the top ten. The specimen sequenced was PBMCs. All receptors come from a human donor in good health (CMV status not recorded). Some clones in this sample may be carry-over from other donors' samples. Each CDR3 is given with its conserved first and last residue. A D gene is named only where the DNA matches it firmly. Some rows mark clone size as missing; the rest say once, few, many or name a class of expanded clone.

j_call: TRBJ2-3; d_call: TRBD1; v_call: TRBV6-6; clone_size: -; cdr3_aa: CASSYRDRGTDTQYF; cdr3_nt: TGTGCCAGCAGTTACAGGGACAGGGGCACAGATACGCAGTATTTT
j_call: TRBJ1-1; d_call: -; v_call: TRBV28; clone_size: many; cdr3_aa: CASSPAGKGNTEAFF; cdr3_nt: TGTGCCAGCAGTCCGGCGGGAAAGGGTAACACTGAAGCTTTCTTT
j_call: TRBJ2-1; d_call: TRBD2; v_call: TRBV6-1; clone_size: many; cdr3_aa: CASSGLAGGRPGYNEQFF; cdr3_nt: TGTGCCAGCAGTGGACTAGCGGGGGGCCGCCCAGGCTACAATGAGCAGTTCTTC
j_call: TRBJ1-1; d_call: -; v_call: TRBV28; clone_size: few; cdr3_aa: CASSLSPRTAFF; cdr3_nt: TGTGCCAGCAGTTTATCCCCCAGGACAGCGTTCTTT
j_call: TRBJ2-1; d_call: TRBD2; v_call: TRBV7-2; clone_size: -; cdr3_aa: CASTEAGVSYNEQFF; cdr3_nt: TGTGCCAGCACCGAGGCGGGAGTCAGTTACAATGAGCAGTTCTTC
j_call: TRBJ1-2; d_call: -; v_call: TRBV19; clone_size: -; cdr3_aa: CASRIGQGNYGYTF; cdr3_nt: TGTGCCAGTAGGATTGGGCAGGGTAACTATGGCTACACCTTC
j_call: TRBJ2-4; d_call: -; v_call: TRBV12-3/TRBV12-4; clone_size: many; cdr3_aa: CASTSREAKNIQYF; cdr3_nt: TGTGCCAGCACCTCCAGGGAGGCCAAAAACATTCAGTACTTC
j_call: TRBJ2-3; d_call: TRBD1; v_call: TRBV6-5; clone_size: few; cdr3_aa: CASSPPGRGLTDTQYF; cdr3_nt: TGTGCCAGCAGTCCCCCGGGCAGGGGGCTGACAGATACGCAGTATTTT
j_call: TRBJ1-5; d_call: -; v_call: TRBV2; clone_size: many; cdr3_aa: CASSERSPGQPQHF; cdr3_nt: TGTGCCAGCAGTGAACGCTCCCCCGGGCAGCCCCAGCATTTT
j_call: TRBJ2-1; d_call: -; v_call: TRBV11-2; clone_size: many; cdr3_aa: CASSLFWGPTSYNEQFF; cdr3_nt: TGTGCCAGCAGCTTATTTTGGGGGCCCACGTCCTACAATGAGCAGTTCTTC
j_call: TRBJ2-2; d_call: -; v_call: TRBV29-1; clone_size: many; cdr3_aa: CSGRVSHGELFF; cdr3_nt: TGCAGCGGACGGGTCTCGCACGGGGAGCTGTTTTTT
j_call: TRBJ1-1; d_call: -; v_call: TRBV28; clone_size: many; cdr3_aa: CASSFSLGIQAEAFF; cdr3_nt: TGTGCCAGCAGTTTCTCTCTGGGGATTCAGGCTGAAGCTTTCTTT
j_call: TRBJ1-5; d_call: TRBD1; v_call: TRBV12-5; clone_size: -; cdr3_aa: CASGTPGQGESRQPQHF; cdr3_nt: TGTGCTAGTGGTACGCCGGGACAGGGGGAGTCTCGGCAGCCCCAGCATTTT
j_call: TRBJ2-7; d_call: TRBD1; v_call: TRBV5-1; clone_size: many; cdr3_aa: CASSLGTGSHEQYF; cdr3_nt: TGCGCCAGCAGCTTAGGGACAGGGTCCCACGAGCAGTACTTC
j_call: TRBJ2-3; d_call: TRBD2; v_call: TRBV12-5; clone_size: many; cdr3_aa: CASATGLASTDTQYF; cdr3_nt: TGTGCTAGTGCTACGGGACTAGCCAGCACAGATACGCAGTATTTT
j_call: TRBJ2-3; d_call: -; v_call: TRBV11-3; clone_size: many; cdr3_aa: CASSLVGLTPGTDTQYF; cdr3_nt: TGTGCCAGCAGCTTAGTGGGTCTAACACCGGGCACAGATACGCAGTATTTT
j_call: TRBJ2-2; d_call: -; v_call: TRBV5-1; clone_size: many; cdr3_aa: CASSVAGELFF; cdr3_nt: TGCGCCAGCAGCGTCGCCGGGGAGCTGTTTTTT
j_call: TRBJ1-5; d_call: -; v_call: TRBV20-1; clone_size: -; cdr3_aa: CSASDASGSNQPQHF; cdr3_nt: TGCAGTGCTAGTGACGCGAGCGGTTCCAATCAGCCCCAGCATTTT
j_call: TRBJ1-1; d_call: -; v_call: TRBV5-5; clone_size: many; cdr3_aa: CASSSPGPRSTEAFF; cdr3_nt: TGTGCCAGCAGCTCGCCGGGACCGAGGTCCACTGAAGCTTTCTTT
j_call: TRBJ1-2; d_call: -; v_call: TRBV2; clone_size: -; cdr3_aa: CASSEAVTAYGYTF; cdr3_nt: TGTGCCAGCAGTGAAGCTGTGACAGCCTATGGCTACACCTTC
j_call: TRBJ2-5; d_call: -; v_call: TRBV11-2; clone_size: many; cdr3_aa: CASSLKETQYF; cdr3_nt: TGTGCCAGCAGCTTAAAAGAGACCCAGTACTTC
j_call: TRBJ1-1; d_call: -; v_call: TRBV19; clone_size: many; cdr3_aa: CASSPTLGTEAFF; cdr3_nt: TGTGCCAGTAGTCCTACACTGGGCACTGAAGCTTTCTTT
j_call: TRBJ2-3; d_call: TRBD2; v_call: TRBV20-1; clone_size: few; cdr3_aa: CSATGLVDSDTQYF; cdr3_nt: TGCAGTGCCACGGGACTAGTCGATTCAGATACGCAGTATTTT
j_call: TRBJ2-5; d_call: TRBD1; v_call: TRBV7-9; clone_size: many; cdr3_aa: CASSSARDREYF; cdr3_nt: TGTGCCAGCAGCTCCGCCCGGGACAGAGAGTACTTC
j_call: TRBJ2-6; d_call: TRBD2; v_call: TRBV2; clone_size: many; cdr3_aa: CASSEDGTSGLSGANVLTF; cdr3_nt: TGTGCCAGCAGTGAGGATGGGACTAGCGGACTCTCTGGGGCCAACGTCCTGACTTTC
j_call: TRBJ1-5; d_call: -; v_call: TRBV19; clone_size: -; cdr3_aa: CASSVNGQPQHF; cdr3_nt: TGTGCCAGTAGTGTAAACGGCCAGCCCCAGCATTTT
j_call: TRBJ1-6; d_call: -; v_call: TRBV2; clone_size: many; cdr3_aa: CASRGSQRTYNSPLHF; cdr3_nt: TGTGCCAGCAGAGGGTCCCAACGAACTTATAATTCACCCCTCCACTTT
j_call: TRBJ2-7; d_call: TRBD1; v_call: TRBV14; clone_size: many; cdr3_aa: CASSAYGTDLYEQYF; cdr3_nt: TGTGCCAGCAGCGCCTACGGGACAGATCTTTACGAGCAGTACTTC
j_call: TRBJ2-5; d_call: -; v_call: TRBV20-1; clone_size: many; cdr3_aa: CSARGRSVAETQYF; cdr3_nt: TGCAGTGCTAGAGGCCGGTCTGTCGCAGAGACCCAGTACTTC
j_call: TRBJ1-1; d_call: -; v_call: TRBV2; clone_size: many; cdr3_aa: CASSGFEGKNTEAFF; cdr3_nt: TGTGCCAGCAGTGGATTCGAGGGGAAGAACACTGAAGCTTTCTTT
j_call: TRBJ1-1; d_call: -; v_call: TRBV28; clone_size: many; cdr3_aa: CASRSNTEAFF; cdr3_nt: TGTGCCAGCAGGTCTAACACTGAAGCTTTCTTT
j_call: TRBJ1-5; d_call: -; v_call: TRBV19; clone_size: many; cdr3_aa: CASSAYGASDGQPQHF; cdr3_nt: TGTGCCAGTAGTGCATACGGGGCCTCGGATGGTCAGCCCCAGCATTTT
j_call: TRBJ2-1; d_call: -; v_call: TRBV12-3/TRBV12-4; clone_size: many; cdr3_aa: CASSLRGSSYNEQFF; cdr3_nt: TGTGCCAGCAGTTTAAGGGGGAGCTCCTACAATGAGCAGTTCTTC
j_call: TRBJ2-5; d_call: -; v_call: TRBV20-1; clone_size: -; cdr3_aa: CSARGTPVQETQYF; cdr3_nt: TGCAGTGCTAGAGGTACGCCGGTACAAGAGACCCAGTACTTC
j_call: TRBJ2-1; d_call: TRBD2; v_call: TRBV7-9; clone_size: many; cdr3_aa: CASSLVGGGKIDEQFF; cdr3_nt: TGTGCCAGCAGCTTAGTCGGCGGGGGGAAGATCGATGAGCAGTTCTTC
j_call: TRBJ2-1; d_call: TRBD2; v_call: TRBV7-9; clone_size: few; cdr3_aa: CASSLILAGDLYNEQFF; cdr3_nt: TGTGCCAGCAGCTTAATCCTAGCGGGGGACCTCTACAATGAGCAGTTCTTC
j_call: TRBJ2-1; d_call: TRBD1; v_call: TRBV24-1; clone_size: many; cdr3_aa: CATSQAGTGGDNEQFF; cdr3_nt: TGTGCCACCAGTCAGGCCGGGACAGGGGGGGACAATGAGCAGTTCTTC
j_call: TRBJ1-1; d_call: -; v_call: TRBV20-1; clone_size: -; cdr3_aa: CSARAGPPEAFF; cdr3_nt: TGCAGTGCTAGGGCGGGCCCACCTGAAGCTTTCTTT
j_call: TRBJ2-1; d_call: -; v_call: TRBV9; clone_size: many; cdr3_aa: CASSSPSALENEQFF; cdr3_nt: TGTGCCAGCAGCTCCCCTAGCGCCTTAGAGAATGAGCAGTTCTTC
j_call: TRBJ2-3; d_call: -; v_call: TRBV28; clone_size: many; cdr3_aa: CASSQPGTPYYF; cdr3_nt: TGTGCCAGCAGTCAACCCGGGACTCCATATTATTTT
j_call: TRBJ2-7; d_call: TRBD2; v_call: TRBV27; clone_size: medium-sized; cdr3_aa: CASSGSERGMNEQYF; cdr3_nt: TGTGCCAGCAGTGGATCGGAGCGGGGGATGAACGAGCAGTACTTC
j_call: TRBJ2-1; d_call: TRBD2; v_call: TRBV19; clone_size: -; cdr3_aa: CASTPLAGNNEQFF; cdr3_nt: TGTGCCAGTACCCCCCTAGCGGGGAACAATGAGCAGTTCTTC